The clone carrying this TCR beta chain was observed a few times. The V gene end was trimmed by 2 bases and the J gene end by 2 bases; junction bases not matched to a gene: 5. CDR1 is DFQATT and CDR2 is SNEGSKA in the germline V gene (reference sequence). This CDR3 comprises 14 residues. TCRdb passed the RT-PCR reads through MiXCR, listing each CDR3 protein once. The table shows about 680,000 distinct CDR3 sequences, with around 14% occurring only once. The receptor was derived from a female donor in good health, serving as a healthy control. The chain combines TRBV20-1 with TRBJ2-7, with 8 bases lining up with TRBD1. Sequencing was performed on memory CD4+ T cells from blood. CDR3 DNA: TGCAGTGCTAGAAACGACAGGGGCCCCTACGAGCAGTACTTC. Encoded protein: CSARNDRGPYEQYF.